This T cell receptor (beta chain) was sequenced in a study of cytomegalovirus exposure and HLA in healthy donors. Broader study findings: Later findings reportedly placed an Asian-associated ancestry cluster below the 666-donor mean for N-insertions. The authors later found HLA-associated TCR beta chains more clonally expanded than equally common others. Exclusion as indistinguishable affected some V segments, including TRBV6-2 and TRBV6-3. Earlier analysis yielded a pattern in which most TCR beta V segments were productive about 87% or about 30% of the time.

Vbeta (60) and Jbeta (13) primers were used in the PCR. Some clones are missing from TCRdb's copy, which holds only in-frame ones; the method was immunoSEQ multiplex PCR. The table has 100,000 or so clones, 60% to 80% seen once. The CDR3 covers 13 residues. V lost 0 bases, J lost 6 bases, and 7 bases lay in between. Germline values: CDR1 SGHRS, CDR2 YFSETQ. This clone has a count of ten or more. Its antigen remains unknown. The source is a young woman in good health and CMV-seropositive. The chain joins TRBV5-1 to TRBJ2-1; D unresolved. Sequencing was performed on PBMCs. CDR3 coding DNA: TGCGCCAGCAGCTTGGGAGCCTCCAATGAGCAGTTCTTC. It codes for CASSLGASNEQFF.